This T cell receptor beta chain was identified in a study of patients and donors after allogeneic stem cell transplantation. V was cut by 1 base and J by 1 base, with 12 bases left in between. The CDR3 totals 15 residues. Germline V gene sequence: CDR1 SQVTM, CDR2 ANQGSEA. TCRdb re-called the RT-PCR reads with MiXCR, one entry per CDR3 protein. The sample lists under 30,000 distinct CDR3 sequences; around 29% were seen once. Sequencing input: blood, either unsorted or a sorted T cell fraction (not recorded which). The source of this sequence is a human donor who was either an allogeneic HSCT recipient or a stem cell or donor lymphocyte infusion donor (not recorded which). It is not recorded whose cells these are; they may come from a transplant donor. The chain is built from TRBV29-1 and TRBJ2-3; either TRBD1 or TRBD2 may fit D (6 bases each). As DNA, the CDR3 is TGCAGCGTTGAAGTAGGGGGGCTGCGCACAGATACGCAGTATTTT. Its translation: CSVEVGGLRTDTQYF.